The source of this T cell receptor beta chain is a study of cytomegalovirus exposure and HLA in healthy donors. Findings and caveats of the study: Roughly uniform depth of sequencing across donors was assumed in presence/absence analyses. A later analysis revealed that TCR association rates differed between HLA loci, peaking at DRB1 and bottoming out at HLA-C.

This CDR3 spans 13 amino acids. The germline V and J ends were trimmed by 4 bases and 4 bases, with 8 bases remaining between them. Germline CDR1 reads SGHAT; CDR2 reads FQNNGV. In the case of this clone: Its antigen remains unknown.

PCR used 60 Vbeta primers and 13 Jbeta primers. The method was immunoSEQ multiplex PCR; TCRdb's version includes in-frame clones alone and lacks a portion of them. The sample lists around 200,000 clones, about 62% occurring once. The source material was PBMCs. J is TRBJ1-5 and V is TRBV11-2, with D possibly matching TRBD1 (6 bases). The sequence was obtained from a man aged 40-55 years in good health and CMV-seronegative. CDR3 bases: TGTGCCAGCAGCTCCGGGACAAATCAGCCCCAGCATTTT. Its protein is CASSSGTNQPQHF.